Sequencing of this T cell receptor beta chain was carried out in a study of T cell changes during pregnancy in multiple sclerosis. The protocol was immunoSEQ multiplex PCR, while the TCRdb copy is restricted to in-frame clones and leaves out a portion. The sample lists 60,000 to 75,000 clones, roughly 92% seen once, with under 2% in the top ten. This CDR3 comprises 16 residues. Germline V lookup: CDR1 LNHDA, CDR2 SQIVND (reference sequence). V was clipped by 3 bases and J by 2 bases, with 15 bases between them. The sequences come from peripheral blood, collected in the second trimester of pregnancy. The chain combines TRBV19 with TRBJ2-3; a possible D gene is TRBD1 (6 bases). This clonotype was sampled from a female donor with multiple sclerosis, enrolled in a pregnancy study. CDR3 sequence reads: CASSIGTFGSTDTQYF. The DNA of the CDR3 is TGTGCCAGTAGTATCGGGACATTCGGCTCCACAGATACGCAGTATTTT.